This TCR beta chain was recorded in a study of T cell repertoires in cytomegalovirus infection. About the research overall: Both CMV infection and a matching HLA type were indicated by public TCR beta signatures.

This clonotype occurred many times. CDR1 and CDR2 from the germline V gene are ENHRY and SYGVKD. The CDR3 covers 14 residues. V dropped 3 bases and J dropped 2 bases, with 9 bases sitting between them. Each CDR3 protein is one row after TCRdb ran MiXCR on the reads. The table has around 440,000 distinct CDR3 sequences, about 11% seen once. The sequence was collected from a human donor in good health (CMV status not recorded). Some clones in this sample may be carry-over from other donors' samples. The chain is built from TRBV10-3 and TRBJ2-3; tentative D call: TRBD1 (6 bases). Sequenced: PBMCs. The DNA for the CDR3 is TGTGCCATCAGTGAAGGGGGTCCCACAGATACGCAGTATTTT. It yields the protein CAISEGGPTDTQYF.